This T cell receptor beta chain comes out of a study of cytomegalovirus exposure and HLA in healthy donors. Researchers ran the PCR with 60 Vbeta and 13 Jbeta primers. Using immunoSEQ multiplex PCR, the repertoire was profiled, and TCRdb retains in-frame clones only, with some absent. The repertoire holds approximately 110,000 clones, with around 75% as singletons. The CDR3 has 14 amino acids. Trimming cost V 1 base and J 7 bases, with 13 bases left between them. CDR1 and CDR2 (germline): SGHAT, FQNNGV. This receptor was obtained from a woman under 40 in good health and CMV-seronegative. This chain uses TRBV11-2 with TRBJ1-2; D remains unclear. Source material: PBMCs. The CDR3 region has the DNA TGTGCCAGCAGCTTAGCCCCCGATGTCGGTGGCTACACCTTC. Protein sequence: CASSLAPDVGGYTF.